This entry describes one T cell receptor (beta chain). The target antigen is unknown. The CDR3 spans 14 residues. Germline loops: CDR1 SNHLY, CDR2 FYNNEI. Trimming took 5 bases from V and 1 from J, leaving 8 bases between them. Genomic DNA served as template for TCR beta VDJ and CDR3 profiling. TCRdb reprocessed the reads with MiXCR, giving one entry per CDR3 protein. The sample carries a few hundred thousand distinct CDR3 sequences, around 50% recorded once. Sequencing involved patients with CD8+CD57+ cell expansion previously shown by flow cytometry. The sample belongs to a study of CD8+CD57+ T cells in acquired aplastic anemia. As for the study in general: An average of approximately 3.4 ug of DNA was obtained from sorted CD4+ and CD8+ cells.

Study conclusions and caveats: Patients shared approximately 30 CD8+ CDR3 sequences with controls.

The chain uses TRBV2 and TRBJ2-2; D is unclear. Material: sorted CD4+, CD8+, or CD8+CD57+ T cells (not recorded which) from PBMCs. This TCR derives from a human donor with aplastic anemia. The CDR3 nucleotides read TGTGCCAGCAGTTCCTCCAGGAACACCGGGGAGCTGTTTTTT. Translation: CASSSSRNTGELFF.